The T cell receptor (beta chain) under discussion was sequenced for a study of blood T cell repertoires in COVID-19. Study details: Material from acute and convalescent COVID-19 was sourced from the United States, Italy and Spain. PBMCs, B-cell-depleted T cells, or T cells provided the cDNA or gDNA that made up the material.

Data came from immunoSEQ multiplex PCR; TCRdb stores just in-frame clones and leaves some out. The sample yields some 24,000 clones, 86% seen once. Sequencing was done on a sample of peripheral blood. The receptor was isolated from a man between 50 and 59 years old with active COVID-19.

The CDR3, as DNA: TGTGCCAGCAGCTTAAATCCGCGGGAGTTCGAGCAGTACTTC. Translating it yields CASSLNPREFEQYF. This chain links TRBV7-2 with TRBJ2-7; 7 bases map to TRBD2. This CDR3 comprises 14 residues. Germline trimming cut 2 bases from V and 6 bases from J; bases unmatched to any gene: 7. Germline V gene data show CDR1 as SGHTA and CDR2 as FQGNSA.